This is a list of T cell receptor beta chains from one sample in a study of cytomegalovirus exposure and HLA in healthy donors. The method was immunoSEQ multiplex PCR; TCRdb's version includes in-frame clones alone and lacks a portion of them. The sample holds some 110,000 clones, 55% to 80% seen once. Sequences were obtained from PBMCs. The receptors originated from a woman in her thirties in good health and CMV-seronegative. The CDR3 runs from the conserved cysteine through the conserved F or W. The D gene is left open where the match is weak. Clone size is not always given. Where it is, it says once, few, many or a class for expanded clones.

v_call,clone_size,d_call,j_call,cdr3_aa,cdr3_nt
TRBV6-5,NA,NA,TRBJ1-3,CASSQPGSGNTIYF,TGTGCCAGCAGTCAACCAGGGTCTGGAAACACCATATATTTT
TRBV28,NA,NA,TRBJ1-2,CASSLGRDTVYGYTF,TGTGCCAGCAGTTTAGGTCGGGACACCGTCTATGGCTACACCTTC
TRBV6-1,NA,NA,TRBJ1-5,CASSDGGGHQPQHF,TGTGCCAGCAGTGATGGGGGAGGCCATCAGCCCCAGCATTTT
TRBV14,NA,TRBD2,TRBJ2-1,CASSLATSSGEQFF,TGTGCCAGCAGCCTCGCGACTAGCTCCGGTGAGCAGTTCTTC
TRBV4-3,NA,NA,TRBJ2-2,CASSQEAGEGTGELFF,TGCGCCAGCAGCCAAGAGGCCGGGGAAGGGACCGGGGAGCTGTTTTTT
TRBV6-6,NA,NA,TRBJ1-4,CASSSLGVNGEKLFF,TGTGCCAGCAGTTCGTTGGGAGTCAATGGTGAAAAACTGTTTTTT
TRBV29-1,NA,NA,TRBJ1-2,CSVAWVAVYGYTF,TGCAGCGTGGCTTGGGTAGCAGTCTATGGCTACACCTTC
TRBV27,few,NA,TRBJ2-1,CASSLSEVPYNEQFF,TGTGCCAGCAGTTTATCGGAGGTTCCCTACAATGAGCAGTTCTTC
TRBV18,NA,NA,TRBJ2-7,CASSPSGLRYEQYF,TGTGCCAGCTCACCGTCCGGGTTAAGGTACGAGCAGTACTTC
TRBV7-8,NA,TRBD2,TRBJ2-2,CASSPRTSGNTGELFF,TGTGCCAGCAGCCCTAGGACTAGCGGAAACACCGGGGAGCTGTTTTTT
TRBV6-6,NA,TRBD2,TRBJ2-7,CASSFPGTSSYEQYF,TGTGCCAGCAGTTTCCCCGGGACTAGCTCCTACGAGCAGTACTTC
TRBV4-3,NA,TRBD2,TRBJ2-1,CASSHSGGYNEQFF,TGCGCCAGCAGCCACTCGGGGGGATACAATGAGCAGTTCTTC
TRBV5-4,NA,TRBD2,TRBJ2-3,CASSSLAGGDSDTQYF,TGTGCCAGCAGCTCTCTAGCGGGAGGGGACTCAGATACGCAGTATTTT
TRBV7-3,few,TRBD1,TRBJ1-2,CASSLGTGGSYTF,TGTGCCAGCAGCTTAGGGACAGGGGGAAGCTACACCTTC
TRBV28,few,NA,TRBJ1-3,CASWIRGSGNTIYF,TGTGCCAGTTGGATCAGGGGCTCTGGAAACACCATATATTTT
TRBV4-1,NA,NA,TRBJ1-2,CASSHVGGAPNYGYTF,TGCGCCAGCAGCCACGTCGGGGGGGCGCCTAACTATGGCTACACCTTC
TRBV18,NA,TRBD1,TRBJ1-1,CASLGQLNTEAFF,TGTGCCAGCCTGGGACAGCTGAACACTGAAGCTTTCTTT
TRBV19,NA,NA,TRBJ1-5,CASSVATAYSNQPQHF,TGTGCCAGTAGTGTAGCGACAGCTTATAGCAATCAGCCCCAGCATTTT
TRBV7-6,NA,NA,TRBJ1-3,CASRGGDSGNTIYF,TGTGCCAGCAGGGGGGGTGACTCTGGAAACACCATATATTTT
TRBV11-2,NA,TRBD2,TRBJ2-1,CASSFPGGSYNEQFF,TGTGCCAGCAGCTTTCCGGGAGGCTCCTACAATGAGCAGTTCTTC
TRBV5-1,NA,NA,TRBJ2-5,CASSLAAGVGETQYF,TGCGCCAGCAGCTTGGCCGCAGGGGTCGGGGAGACCCAGTACTTC
TRBV7-9,NA,TRBD2,TRBJ2-1,CASRPGTSGGGEQFF,TGTGCCAGCAGGCCAGGGACTAGCGGGGGGGGTGAGCAGTTCTTC
TRBV10-3,NA,TRBD2,TRBJ2-1,CAISEQGLASYNEQFF,TGTGCCATCAGTGAGCAGGGACTAGCGTCCTACAATGAGCAGTTCTTC
TRBV5-1,NA,NA,TRBJ2-7,CASSLGGRLGYEQYF,TGCGCCAGCAGCTTGGGCGGTAGACTAGGCTACGAGCAGTACTTC
TRBV4-1,NA,TRBD1,TRBJ2-7,CASSHGDRDSGEQYF,TGCGCCAGCAGCCACGGGGACAGGGATTCAGGGGAGCAGTACTTC
TRBV25-1,few,NA,TRBJ2-7,CASSETLSYEQYF,TGTGCCAGCAGTGAAACTCTCTCCTACGAGCAGTACTTC
TRBV27,NA,NA,TRBJ1-1,CASSLLPGNTEAFF,TGTGCCAGCAGTCTGCTCCCGGGGAACACTGAAGCTTTCTTT
TRBV2,NA,TRBD1,TRBJ1-1,CASSARGRNTEAFF,TGTGCCAGCAGTGCCAGGGGGCGGAACACTGAAGCTTTCTTT
TRBV27,few,TRBD1,TRBJ1-5,CASSRSQGHHQPQHF,TGTGCCAGCAGTCGCTCACAGGGGCACCATCAGCCCCAGCATTTT
TRBV5-1,few,NA,TRBJ2-7,CASRLNRDSTYEQYF,TGCGCCAGCAGACTGAACAGGGATTCCACCTACGAGCAGTACTTC
TRBV5-6,few,TRBD2,TRBJ2-5,CASRNGQGLQETQYF,TGTGCCAGCAGGAACGGGCAGGGACTACAAGAGACCCAGTACTTC
TRBV14,NA,NA,TRBJ2-7,CASSRGNPDSIFYEQYF,TGTGCCAGCAGTCGAGGAAATCCGGACAGTATATTTTACGAGCAGTACTTC
TRBV5-1,NA,NA,TRBJ2-5,CASSTGTPQETQYF,TGCGCCAGCAGCACCGGGACACCGCAAGAGACCCAGTACTTC
TRBV4-2,few,NA,TRBJ1-5,CASSQDSGVQHF,TGTGCCAGCAGCCAAGATAGCGGAGTCCAGCATTTT
TRBV27,NA,NA,TRBJ1-4,CASGQRTNEKLFF,TGTGCCAGCGGACAGCGCACTAATGAAAAACTGTTTTTT
TRBV2,NA,NA,TRBJ2-1,CASTSASYNEQFF,TGTGCCAGCACTAGCGCCTCCTACAATGAGCAGTTCTTC
TRBV10-3,NA,TRBD1,TRBJ1-1,CAISEGQGASEAFF,TGTGCCATCAGTGAGGGACAGGGAGCCTCTGAAGCTTTCTTT
TRBV10-3,NA,NA,TRBJ2-6,CASLPGQGSGANVLTF,TGTGCCAGCTTACCAGGTCAAGGCTCTGGGGCCAACGTCCTGACTTTC
TRBV11-2,NA,TRBD2,TRBJ2-1,CASRPRGRASHEQFF,TGTGCCAGCAGACCAAGAGGGAGGGCGTCGCATGAGCAGTTCTTC
TRBV19,NA,TRBD1,TRBJ2-2,CASSGQGANTGELFF,TGTGCCAGTAGTGGACAGGGGGCGAACACCGGGGAGCTGTTTTTT
TRBV14,NA,TRBD1,TRBJ1-3,CASSQRGQGRNTIYF,TGTGCCAGCAGCCAAAGAGGACAGGGAAGAAACACCATATATTTT
TRBV15,NA,NA,TRBJ2-3,CATSTQRRTDTQYF,TGTGCCACCAGCACACAGAGACGCACAGATACGCAGTATTTT
TRBV28,NA,TRBD1,TRBJ2-7,CASRAPGTGSYEQYF,TGTGCCAGCCGTGCCCCCGGGACAGGGAGCTACGAGCAGTACTTC
TRBV4-2,NA,NA,TRBJ2-2,CASKSETNTGELFF,TGTGCCAGCAAATCGGAGACGAACACCGGGGAGCTGTTTTTT
TRBV4-1,NA,TRBD1,TRBJ2-6,CASSQGQGSSGANVLTF,TGCGCCAGCAGCCAGGGACAGGGTTCCTCTGGGGCCAACGTCCTGACTTTC
TRBV28,NA,TRBD1,TRBJ2-5,CASSLINSGQGSEETQYF,TGTGCCAGCAGTTTAATCAATAGCGGACAGGGGTCCGAGGAGACCCAGTACTTC
TRBV6-4,once,TRBD2,TRBJ2-1,CASSDPMAGGQSSEQFF,TGTGCCAGCAGTGACCCCATGGCGGGAGGCCAGAGTAGTGAGCAGTTCTTC
TRBV5-4,NA,TRBD2,TRBJ2-2,CASSASGRAGTGELFF,TGTGCCAGCAGCGCCAGCGGGAGGGCCGGCACCGGGGAGCTGTTTTTT
TRBV5-1,NA,NA,TRBJ2-7,CASSLETWEAVQYF,TGCGCCAGCAGCTTGGAGACTTGGGAGGCCGTGCAGTACTTC
TRBV19,NA,TRBD1,TRBJ1-6,CASTKRGTDNSPLHF,TGTGCCAGTACCAAGCGGGGGACAGATAATTCACCCCTCCACTTT
TRBV28,few,TRBD2,TRBJ2-7,CASSHGTSGASSYEQYF,TGTGCCAGCAGTCACGGGACTAGCGGGGCCAGCTCCTACGAGCAGTACTTC
TRBV5-1,NA,TRBD2,TRBJ2-7,CASSWGGLVTYEQYF,TGCGCCAGCAGCTGGGGGGGACTGGTAACCTACGAGCAGTACTTC
TRBV19,NA,NA,TRBJ2-4,CAGTHQGAKNIQYF,TGTGCCGGTACCCACCAGGGAGCCAAAAACATTCAGTACTTC
TRBV10-3,few,NA,TRBJ1-2,CAISPGAYGYTF,TGTGCCATCAGCCCAGGGGCGTATGGCTACACCTTC
TRBV7-6,few,NA,TRBJ1-1,CASSLAEKSEAFF,TGTGCCAGCAGCTTAGCAGAAAAGAGTGAAGCTTTCTTT